The 16 T cell receptor beta chains below come from one sample, sequenced in a study of T cell responses to AZD1222 COVID-19 vaccine (dated by TCRdb to the early 2020s). Sample time point, as interpreted from the label and publication: about 28 days (+/-7) after the second vaccine dose. Libraries were constructed by the immunoSEQ multiplex PCR assay. The table comes from immuneACCESS by way of TCRdb, which keeps in-frame sequences with V and J called. Part of the clones is missing from these tables; in studies checked, under half for an unresolved V gene and the rest for unknown reasons. The sample table contains tens of thousands of clones; only one count was recorded for roughly 86% of them. The ten most abundant clones make up roughly 2.5% of the sample. The sequencing used peripheral blood, collected 28 days after the second AZD1222 dose. These receptors originate from an adult who received the AZD1222 COVID-19 vaccine.

The chain combines TRBV28 with TRBJ2-3; no firm D call. The germline gives CDR1 MDHEN, CDR2 SYDVKM. Trimming took 3 bases from V and 2 from J, leaving 12 bases between them. The CDR3 is 15 amino acids. The CDR3 protein is CASSFLDRTTDTQYF. CDR3 bases: TGTGCCAGCAGTTTTTTGGACCGTACCACAGATACGCAGTATTTT.

J is TRBJ1-2 and V is TRBV5-4, with TRBD1 identical over 7 bases. The CDR3 sequence is 14 residues long. J was trimmed by 2 bases and V by 3 bases; bases with no gene match: 4. Germline assignment: CDR1 SGHNT and CDR2 YYREEE (reference sequence). The CDR3 loop reads CASSSPGQNYGYTF. The CDR3 bases are TGTGCCAGCAGCTCTCCGGGACAGAACTATGGCTACACCTTC.

The chain employs TRBV3-1 (or the pseudogene TRBV3-2) and TRBJ2-7; D is perhaps TRBD2 (6 bases). The CDR3 is 15 residues long. V lost 0 bases and J 4 bases, leaving 13 bases between the germline ends. Germline V gene lookup returns CDR1 LGHDT and CDR2 YNNKEL (reference sequence). CDR3 loop: CASSQDSGRPYEQYF. CDR3 DNA sequence: TGTGCCAGCAGCCAAGACTCGGGGAGGCCTTACGAGCAGTACTTC.

J is TRBJ2-1 and V is TRBV2, with a tentative D call TRBD2 (5 bases). The CDR3 has 13 residues. Per the germline V gene, CDR1 is SNHLY and CDR2 is FYNNEI. Deletions cut 7 bases from V and 8 bases from J, with 15 bases between. The CDR3 reads CASKARGGDEQFF. In DNA, the CDR3 is TGTGCCAGCAAGGCCAGAGGAGGCGATGAGCAGTTCTTC.

The rearrangement uses TRBV28 and TRBJ2-7, with D perhaps matching TRBD2 (5 bases). CDR1 and CDR2 (germline): MDHEN, SYDVKM. The CDR3 loop spans 12 amino acids. V was clipped by 6 bases and J by 7 bases, with 13 bases between them. This CDR3 reads CASRSGGLEQYF. The CDR3 nucleotides are TGTGCCAGCAGATCAGGAGGCTTGGAGCAGTACTTC.

The chain combines TRBV28 with TRBJ2-3; TRBD2 is a possible D gene (6 bases). Trimming removed 2 bases at V and 8 bases at J, with 8 bases between. The CDR3 has 12 amino acids. In germline, CDR1 is MDHEN, CDR2 SYDVKM. The CDR3 is CASSLAGLTQYF. CDR3 coding DNA: TGTGCCAGCAGTTTAGCGGGGCTTACGCAGTATTTT.

CDR3 sequence: CAISESRAGKPYGYTF. The CDR3 DNA is TGTGCCATCAGTGAGTCTCGGGCAGGAAAACCCTATGGCTACACCTTC. This sequence joins TRBV10-3 and TRBJ1-2; D not resolved. This CDR3 spans 16 amino acids. Between the trimmed V and J ends, which lost 0 bases and 4 bases, there was a span of 15 bases. Germline values: CDR1 ENHRY, CDR2 SYGVKD.

The chain combines TRBV5-6 with TRBJ2-7; TRBD1 is a possible D gene (6 bases). The CDR3 has 16 residues. The germline CDR1 and CDR2 sequences are SGHDT and YYEEEE. Trimming left V 1 base short and J 4 bases short, with 18 bases between. The CDR3 reads CASSLQGRRSFYEQYF. The CDR3 region has the DNA TGTGCCAGCAGCTTGCAGGGGCGGAGGAGTTTTTACGAGCAGTACTTC.

The rearrangement joins TRBV24-1 to TRBJ2-7, with TRBD2 matching 7 bases. V gave up 6 bases and J gave up 5 bases; unmatched junction bases: 9. CDR1 is KGHDR and CDR2 is SFDVKD in the germline V gene. This CDR3 is 14 amino acids long. DNA for the CDR3: TGTGCCACCAGTCCGGGACTACCTCCCCACGAGCAGTACTTC. This encodes CATSPGLPPHEQYF.

The chain uses TRBV6-5 and TRBJ2-4; D may be TRBD2 (5 bases). This CDR3 is 14 amino acids long. Germline V CDR1 and CDR2: MNHEY, SVGAGI. V lost 7 bases, J lost 3 bases, and 13 bases lay in between. CDR3 in amino acids: CASKSGFGKNIQYF. CDR3 coding DNA: TGTGCCAGCAAGTCGGGGTTTGGCAAAAACATTCAGTACTTC.

CDR3 region: CASSLTGWNTEAFF. DNA for the CDR3: TGCGCCAGCAGCTTGACAGGGTGGAACACTGAAGCTTTCTTT. V is TRBV5-1 and J is TRBJ1-1; the D gene is possibly TRBD1 (6 bases). The germline gives CDR1 SGHRS, CDR2 YFSETQ. Trimming removed 1 base from V and 1 base from J, with 8 bases in between. The length of the CDR3 is 14 residues.

The rearrangement links TRBV27 to TRBJ1-6; perhaps TRBD1 as D (6 bases). Germline CDR1 and CDR2: MNHEY and SMNVEV (reference sequence). Trimming took 5 bases from V and 10 from J, leaving 12 bases between them. The CDR3 consists of 13 residues. CDR3 DNA: TGTGCCAGCAGTACAGGGTCTGGCTCACCCCTCCACTTT. Amino acids: CASSTGSGSPLHF.

The J gene is TRBJ1-6, the V gene TRBV4-2; D is possibly TRBD1 (5 bases). This CDR3 region has 15 residues. Trimming cost V 6 bases and J 6 bases, with 15 bases left between them. Germline CDR1 is LGHNA and CDR2 is YNFKEQ. The CDR3 loop reads CASRVSGGTNSPLHF. As DNA, the CDR3 is TGTGCCAGCAGAGTATCTGGGGGGACTAATTCACCCCTCCACTTT.

This clone was picked up a small number of times. V is TRBV5-1 and J is TRBJ2-1; 7 bases are a match to TRBD2. Germline CDR1 and CDR2: SGHRS and YFSETQ. The CDR3 has 15 amino acids. V gave up 0 bases and J gave up 9 bases; unmatched junction bases: 9. The CDR3 loop is CASSLAYGRIGEQFF. The CDR3 nucleotides are TGCGCCAGCAGCTTGGCCTACGGGAGGATTGGTGAGCAGTTCTTC.

The genes are TRBV2 and TRBJ2-3; a possible D gene is TRBD1 (5 bases). Trimming took off 4 bases at V and 1 base at J, with 12 bases between the two ends. There are 15 residues in the CDR3. The V gene's germline CDR1 is SNHLY and CDR2 FYNNEI. CDR3 protein: CASSGTGRGTDTQYF. CDR3 DNA sequence: TGTGCCAGCAGTGGCACAGGAAGGGGCACAGATACGCAGTATTTT.

The V call is TRBV6-2 or TRBV6-3, the J call TRBJ2-4; TRBD1 is a possible D gene (6 bases). Germline-derived CDR1 and CDR2 are MNHEY and SVGEGT. The length of the CDR3 is 17 residues. V dropped 5 bases and J dropped 7 bases, with 24 bases sitting between them. Here the CDR3 reads CASSLQGFEGLHNIQYF. For the CDR3, the DNA is TGTGCCAGCAGTCTACAGGGATTCGAGGGATTACACAACATTCAGTACTTC.